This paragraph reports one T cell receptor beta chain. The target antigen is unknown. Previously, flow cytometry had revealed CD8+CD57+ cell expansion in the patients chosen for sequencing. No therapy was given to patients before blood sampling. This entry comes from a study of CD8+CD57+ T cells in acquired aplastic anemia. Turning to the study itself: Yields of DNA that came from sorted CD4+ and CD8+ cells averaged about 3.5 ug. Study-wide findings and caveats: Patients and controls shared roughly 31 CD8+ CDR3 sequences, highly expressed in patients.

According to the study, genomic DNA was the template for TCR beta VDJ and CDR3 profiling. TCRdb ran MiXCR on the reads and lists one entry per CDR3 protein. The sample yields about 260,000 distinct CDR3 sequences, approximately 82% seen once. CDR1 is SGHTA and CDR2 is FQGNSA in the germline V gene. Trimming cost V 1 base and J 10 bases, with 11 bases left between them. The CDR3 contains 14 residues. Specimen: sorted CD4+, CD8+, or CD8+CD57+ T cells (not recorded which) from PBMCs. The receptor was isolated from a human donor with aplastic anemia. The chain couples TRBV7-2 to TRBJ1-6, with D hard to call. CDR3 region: CASSLEFEGSPLHF. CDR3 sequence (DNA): TGTGCCAGCAGCTTAGAATTCGAGGGCTCACCCCTCCACTTT.